This T cell receptor beta chain stems from a study of blood T cell repertoires in COVID-19. The wider study: Acute and convalescent COVID-19 samples came from the United States, Italy and Spain. T cells, B-cell-depleted T cells, or PBMCs supplied cDNA or gDNA.

CDR3 length equals 14 residues. V was shortened by 0 bases and J by 8 bases, with 14 bases between the two germline ends. Germline assignment: CDR1 SGHKS and CDR2 YYEKEE (reference sequence). Original data processing: Reference gene primer amplification in the assay estimated nucleated cell counts. Method: immunoSEQ multiplex PCR; TCRdb's copy keeps in-frame clones and lacks some. V and J calls and clone size are given by that table; D and trimming were obtained from the DNA. This table has a few hundred thousand clones, about nine tenths appearing once. The sample taken for sequencing was peripheral blood. This chain connects TRBV5-5 to TRBJ1-2; tentative D call: TRBD1 (6 bases). The origin of this receptor is a middle-aged woman who had recovered from COVID-19. The CDR3 nucleotides are TGTGCCAGCAGCTTGGATGGGGGCCCGGAAGGCTACACCTTC. Amino acid sequence: CASSLDGGPEGYTF.